One and the same sample provided the 20 T cell receptor beta chains below, sequenced in a study of response to subunit inactivated influenza vaccine. TCRdb redid the calling of the RT-PCR reads with MiXCR, one entry per CDR3 protein. The sample carries roughly 500,000 distinct CDR3 sequences, under 30% recorded once. The same data also went into a second study, on T cells expressing NK-cell markers. That paper notes: It was by 5'RACE template switching with UMIs that TCR beta cDNA was made.

The sample was CD4+ T cells sorted from PBMCs, taken 12 days after vaccination. The receptors here all came from a middle-aged man who received an inactivated influenza vaccine.

This chain links TRBV29-1 with TRBJ2-7; D is uncertain. The germline CDR1 and CDR2 sequences are SQVTM and ANQGSEA. V gave up 6 bases and J gave up 5 bases, with 11 bases separating them. The length of the CDR3 is 11 residues. The CDR3 region has the DNA TGCAGCGTGGGGAACTATGACGAGCAGTACTTC. This translates into CSVGNYDEQYF.

This chain links TRBV4-1 with TRBJ2-7, with TRBD2 identical over 11 bases. The CDR3 extends over 17 amino acids. Per the germline V gene, CDR1 is MGHRA and CDR2 is YSYEKL. With V trimmed by 1 base and J by 0 bases, 5 bases remained unmatched. In nucleotides, the CDR3 is TGCGCCAGCAGCCAAGTCCCCCTAGCGGGAGGCTCCTACGAGCAGTACTTC. Residues: CASSQVPLAGGSYEQYF.

This chain joins TRBV6-4 and TRBJ2-1, with D unclear. This CDR3 has 17 amino acids. The germline V and J ends were trimmed by 4 bases and 1 base, with 17 bases remaining between them. CDR1 and CDR2 (germline): MRHNA, SNTAGT. The CDR3 coding sequence is TGTGCCAGCAGTGGGCAGGAGTCGACCTCTTCCTACAATGAGCAGTTCTTC. Its translation: CASSGQESTSSYNEQFF.

This clonotype was picked up a small number of times. The J gene is TRBJ2-7, the V gene TRBV5-1, with 9 bases aligning to TRBD1. Germline V gene lookup returns CDR1 SGHRS and CDR2 YFSETQ. This CDR3 spans 14 amino acids. Germline trimming cut 4 bases from V and 7 bases from J; bases unmatched to any gene: 9. CDR3 coding DNA: TGCGCCAGCAGCCCTGTCGGACAGGGGAGAGAGCAGTACTTC. Translated: CASSPVGQGREQYF. Based on the CDR3 plus reference TRBV5-1 and TRBJ2-7, the full variable domain is KAGVTQTPRYLIKTRGQQVTLSCSPISGHRSVSWYQQTPGQGLQFLFEYFSETQRNKGNFPGRFSGRQFSNSRSEMNVSTLELGDSALYLCASSPVGQGREQYFGPGTRLTVT.

The table lists this clonotype with a few counts. The chain has TRBV20-1 and TRBJ2-7, with D perhaps matching TRBD2 (5 bases). Germline CDR1 is DFQATT and CDR2 is SNEGSKA (reference sequence). This CDR3 has 13 residues. The V end was cut by 1 base, the J end by 3 bases, with 10 bases between. The CDR3, as DNA: TGCAGTGCTAGAGGGACTTTCAACTACGAGCAGTACTTC. This gives the protein CSARGTFNYEQYF.

The gene calls are TRBV18 and TRBJ1-4; tentatively, D is TRBD1 (5 bases). Germline values: CDR1 KGHSH, CDR2 LQKENI. This CDR3 is built from 14 residues. V lost 3 bases and J 7 bases, leaving 12 bases between the germline ends. The CDR3 region has the DNA TGTGCCAGCTCACCCGGCTCAGGGATTGAAAAACTGTTTTTT. Its translation is CASSPGSGIEKLFF.

This clonotype was seen only a few times. This chain joins TRBV18 and TRBJ1-1; a possible D gene is TRBD1 (5 bases). V was clipped by 5 bases and J by 2 bases, with 9 bases between them. Germline V gives CDR1 KGHSH, CDR2 LQKENI. The CDR3 contains 13 residues. CDR3 in amino acids: CASSGAKNTEAFF. CDR3 DNA: TGTGCCAGCTCAGGGGCGAAAAACACTGAAGCTTTCTTT. Filled out from reference TRBV18 and TRBJ1-1, the complete variable domain reads NAGVMQNPRHLVRRRGQEARLRCSPMKGHSHVYWYRQLPEEGLKFMVYLQKENIIDESGMPKERFSAEFPKEGPSILRIQQVVRGDSAAYFCASSGAKNTEAFFGQGTRLTVV.

This clonotype has more than one count but fewer than ten. The chain joins TRBV5-1 to TRBJ2-1, with 11 bases matching TRBD2. The CDR3 is 17 amino acids. V was pared by 0 bases and J by 3 bases, with 5 bases of the junction left unmatched. Germline CDR1 reads SGHRS; CDR2 reads YFSETQ. CDR3 protein: CASSLGTGTSGYNEQFF. The CDR3 region has the DNA TGCGCCAGCAGCTTGGGGACCGGGACTAGCGGCTACAATGAGCAGTTCTTC.

The sample holds a few counts of this clonotype. The chain has TRBV2 and TRBJ2-2, with unresolved D. Germline loops: CDR1 SNHLY, CDR2 FYNNEI. The CDR3 sequence is 13 residues long. Trimming removed 2 bases at V and 4 bases at J, with 5 bases between. This CDR3 reads CASSEMSTGELFF. In DNA, the CDR3 is TGTGCCAGCAGTGAAATGAGCACCGGGGAGCTGTTTTTT.

The rearrangement joins TRBV5-1 to TRBJ2-5; D possibly corresponds to TRBD1 (5 bases). V was cut by 0 bases and J by 3 bases, with 9 bases left in between. Germline-derived CDR1 and CDR2 are SGHRS and YFSETQ. The CDR3 has 14 amino acids. The CDR3 here is CASSLAGYEETQYF. The CDR3 DNA reads as TGCGCCAGCAGCTTGGCAGGGTACGAAGAGACCCAGTACTTC.

In its sample, this clonotype was seen a few times. The chain carries TRBV24-1 and TRBJ2-3, with D unresolved. V lost 3 bases and J 6 bases, leaving 18 bases between the germline ends. Per the germline V gene, CDR1 is KGHDR and CDR2 is SFDVKD. The CDR3 covers 16 residues. In DNA form, the CDR3 reads TGTGCCACCAGTGATCCTCTTAAAGACTTAGAGGATACGCAGTATTTT. It translates to CATSDPLKDLEDTQYF.

This rearrangement joins TRBV30 to TRBJ2-4, with D tentatively TRBD1 or TRBD2 (6 bases each). V lost 2 bases and J lost 8, with 19 bases in between. The CDR3 contains 15 residues. The germline gives CDR1 GTSNPN, CDR2 SVGIG (reference sequence). The CDR3 reads CAWSPQSGGRDIQYF. In DNA, the CDR3 is TGTGCCTGGAGTCCACAATCCGGGGGCCGGGACATTCAGTACTTC.

This clonotype was found many times. The rearrangement uses TRBV5-1 and TRBJ2-5; unclear D gene. V was shortened by 0 bases and J by 7 bases, with 4 bases between the two germline ends. CDR1 is SGHRS, CDR2 YFSETQ, per germline. The CDR3 contains 11 residues. CDR3 coding DNA: TGCGCCAGCAGCTTGGAGGCGACCCAGTACTTC. As protein: CASSLEATQYF.

This clonotype was detected only a few times. This chain joins TRBV27 and TRBJ2-1, with 10 bases identical to TRBD2. CDR1 is MNHEY, CDR2 SMNVEV, per germline (reference sequence). The CDR3 length is 16 residues. Unmatched junction bases numbered 8, after V lost 4 bases and J lost 5 bases. CDR3 residues: CASSSSGGAGHNEQFF. CDR3 sequence (DNA): TGTGCCAGCAGTTCAAGCGGGGGGGCGGGCCACAATGAGCAGTTCTTC.

This chain joins TRBV10-3 and TRBJ1-5; tentatively, D is TRBD1 (6 bases). The ends were cut back, 3 bases at V and 7 bases at J, with 13 bases in the middle. The CDR3 spans 14 residues. The germline gives CDR1 ENHRY, CDR2 SYGVKD. The CDR3 sequence is CAISERGAGQPQHF. Written as DNA, the CDR3 is TGTGCCATCAGTGAACGGGGGGCCGGCCAGCCCCAGCATTTT.

The DNA for the CDR3 is TGCGCCAGCAGTGAGTCGAGAGGCACTGCGGATACGCAGTATTTT. It yields the protein CASSESRGTADTQYF. The chain has TRBV10-2 and TRBJ2-3, with D hard to call. This CDR3 region has 15 residues. The V end lost 0 bases, the J end lost 6 bases, and 13 bases lay between the germline ends. Germline V gives CDR1 WSHSY, CDR2 SAAADI.

This clonotype was seen a single time. The rearrangement uses TRBV10-3 and TRBJ2-3; 8 positions agree with TRBD2. Germline CDR1 and CDR2: ENHRY and SYGVKD. CDR3 length equals 15 residues. The ends lost 3 bases at V and 4 bases at J; junction bases unmatched: 6. CDR3 nucleotides: TGTGCCATCAGTGATGGGCTAGCGGGTGCAGATACGCAGTATTTT. It encodes CAISDGLAGADTQYF.

This clonotype was picked up a small number of times. The chain employs TRBV20-1 and TRBJ1-1, with no clear D. V lost 3 bases to trimming and J lost 2 bases, with 10 bases between them. The CDR3 covers 13 residues. Germline assignment: CDR1 DFQATT and CDR2 SNEGSKA (reference sequence). The CDR3 loop is CSASFGVNTEAFF. Here the CDR3 DNA reads TGCAGTGCTAGTTTCGGGGTAAACACTGAAGCTTTCTTT.

This clonotype was detected ten times or more. The chain employs TRBV7-9 and TRBJ1-1; weak D call: TRBD1 (6 bases). The CDR3 consists of 13 residues. CDR1 and CDR2 (germline): SEHNR, FQNEAQ (reference sequence). The CDR3 sequence: CVIPGPRGTEAFF. CDR3 nucleotides: TGTGTCATCCCGGGACCCAGGGGCACTGAAGCTTTCTTT.

The chain joins TRBV5-5 to TRBJ2-5; 7 nucleotides agree with TRBD1. V shed 3 bases, J shed 5 bases, and the junction held 4 bases outside the gene matches. CDR3 length: 13 amino acids. The germline gives CDR1 SGHKS, CDR2 YYEKEE (reference sequence). The CDR3, as DNA: TGTGCCAGCAGCTCCGGGACAGTGGAGACCCAGTACTTC. Amino acid sequence: CASSSGTVETQYF.